This T cell receptor beta chain was recorded in a study of T-cell reconstitution after alpha-beta-depleted transplantation in children. Library preparation (for TCRbeta) was performed with unique molecular identifiers. Using its own MiXCR run on the PCR reads, TCRdb lists one record per CDR3 protein. The sample records about 540,000 distinct CDR3 sequences, 15% to 20% being singletons. There are 17 residues in the CDR3. The germline CDR1 and CDR2 sequences are LGHNA and YNFKEQ. V was trimmed by 0 bases and J by 5 bases, leaving 19 bases between them. The V gene is TRBV4-2, the J gene TRBJ1-1, with D hard to call. Source: PBMCs from the stem cell graft donor, taken from the stem cell graft. The TCR sequence derives from a human donor who donated a stem cell graft to a child with acute lymphoblastic leukemia. Here the CDR3 DNA reads TGTGCCAGCAGCCAAGATATTTGGGGATATGAACGGACTGAAGCTTTCTTT. Protein sequence: CASSQDIWGYERTEAFF.